A selection of T cell receptor beta chains follows, all from one sample in a study of cytomegalovirus exposure and HLA in healthy donors. Here immunoSEQ multiplex PCR was the method, and the copy in TCRdb shows in-frame clones only, minus some. The sample includes 150,000 to 200,000 clones, roughly 80% of them seen just once. The specimen was PBMCs. These receptor sequences come from a man in his thirties or forties in good health and CMV-seropositive. Both conserved end residues are part of each CDR3. Fields, in order: clone size, V gene, D gene, J gene, CDR3 protein, CDR3 DNA. A D gene is named only where the DNA matches it firmly. Only some rows state a clone size, as once, few, many or a class for expanded clones.

clone size: -
V gene: TRBV5-1
D gene: -
J gene: TRBJ2-2
CDR3 protein: CASSLVKGSDTGELFF
CDR3 DNA: TGCGCCAGCAGCTTGGTCAAGGGGTCGGACACCGGGGAGCTGTTTTTT

clone size: -
V gene: TRBV13
D gene: -
J gene: TRBJ1-2
CDR3 protein: CASSLGPDYGYTF
CDR3 DNA: TGTGCCAGCAGCTTAGGCCCGGACTATGGCTACACCTTC

clone size: -
V gene: TRBV27
D gene: -
J gene: TRBJ1-1
CDR3 protein: CASYLGGSNTEAFF
CDR3 DNA: TGTGCCAGCTATCTTGGCGGATCGAACACTGAAGCTTTCTTT

clone size: -
V gene: TRBV30
D gene: -
J gene: TRBJ2-3
CDR3 protein: CAWSAARGGDTQYF
CDR3 DNA: TGTGCCTGGAGTGCAGCACGGGGTGGAGATACGCAGTATTTT

clone size: -
V gene: TRBV6-1
D gene: -
J gene: TRBJ1-1
CDR3 protein: CASKVKRDTEAFF
CDR3 DNA: TGTGCCAGCAAGGTCAAGAGGGACACTGAAGCTTTCTTT

clone size: -
V gene: TRBV30
D gene: -
J gene: TRBJ2-7
CDR3 protein: CAWSAGRTVDEQYF
CDR3 DNA: TGTGCCTGGAGTGCAGGGCGGACGGTCGACGAGCAGTACTTC

clone size: once
V gene: TRBV5-1
D gene: -
J gene: TRBJ1-2
CDR3 protein: CASSFGGLNYGYTF
CDR3 DNA: TGCGCCAGCAGCTTCGGGGGGCTTAACTATGGCTACACCTTC

clone size: -
V gene: TRBV11-1
D gene: TRBD2
J gene: TRBJ2-3
CDR3 protein: CASSPGTSGGGYTDTQYF
CDR3 DNA: TGTGCCAGCAGCCCGGGGACTAGCGGGGGGGGATACACAGATACGCAGTATTTT

clone size: -
V gene: TRBV2
D gene: TRBD1
J gene: TRBJ2-2
CDR3 protein: CASTPGRGQGSGELFF
CDR3 DNA: TGTGCCAGCACCCCCGGTCGAGGACAGGGGTCCGGGGAGCTGTTTTTT

clone size: -
V gene: TRBV9
D gene: TRBD1
J gene: TRBJ2-6
CDR3 protein: CASSVGGTGGSTGANVLTF
CDR3 DNA: TGTGCCAGCAGCGTAGGAGGGACAGGGGGCTCGACTGGGGCCAACGTCCTGACTTTC

clone size: -
V gene: TRBV7-9
D gene: -
J gene: TRBJ1-1
CDR3 protein: CASSLVLYRNTEAFF
CDR3 DNA: TGTGCCAGCAGCTTAGTTTTGTACAGGAACACTGAAGCTTTCTTT

clone size: -
V gene: TRBV6-5
D gene: TRBD1
J gene: TRBJ2-5
CDR3 protein: CASRRGHRGETQYF
CDR3 DNA: TGTGCCAGCAGACGCGGACACAGGGGAGAGACCCAGTACTTC

clone size: -
V gene: TRBV4-3
D gene: TRBD1
J gene: TRBJ1-2
CDR3 protein: CASSQGTGYGYTF
CDR3 DNA: TGCGCCAGCAGCCAAGGGACAGGGTATGGCTACACCTTC

clone size: -
V gene: TRBV6-5
D gene: TRBD1
J gene: TRBJ2-5
CDR3 protein: CASSSPDRGETQYF
CDR3 DNA: TGTGCCAGCAGTTCCCCCGACAGGGGCGAGACCCAGTACTTC

clone size: -
V gene: TRBV2
D gene: TRBD1
J gene: TRBJ2-7
CDR3 protein: CASREPGQGKAYEQYF
CDR3 DNA: TGTGCCAGCAGAGAGCCGGGACAGGGCAAGGCCTACGAGCAGTACTTC

clone size: -
V gene: TRBV29-1
D gene: -
J gene: TRBJ2-3
CDR3 protein: CSVLFTDTQYF
CDR3 DNA: TGCAGCGTTTTATTCACAGATACGCAGTATTTT

clone size: few
V gene: TRBV30
D gene: TRBD2
J gene: TRBJ2-3
CDR3 protein: CAWKGGGDGDTQYF
CDR3 DNA: TGTGCCTGGAAGGGCGGGGGGGATGGAGATACGCAGTATTTT

clone size: -
V gene: TRBV5-6
D gene: TRBD2
J gene: TRBJ2-3
CDR3 protein: CASSLGLAGGSTDTQYF
CDR3 DNA: TGTGCCAGCAGCTTGGGCCTAGCGGGGGGTAGCACAGATACGCAGTATTTT

clone size: few
V gene: TRBV27
D gene: TRBD1
J gene: TRBJ2-7
CDR3 protein: CASRRQGSYEQYF
CDR3 DNA: TGTGCCAGCAGGCGACAGGGTTCCTACGAGCAGTACTTC

clone size: few
V gene: TRBV28
D gene: TRBD1
J gene: TRBJ1-2
CDR3 protein: CASQGGQGIFTF
CDR3 DNA: TGTGCCAGCCAGGGGGGACAGGGTATCTTCACCTTC

clone size: -
V gene: TRBV5-1
D gene: -
J gene: TRBJ2-2
CDR3 protein: CASSLLDAVGELFF
CDR3 DNA: TGCGCCAGCAGCTTGCTCGACGCGGTCGGGGAGCTGTTTTTT

clone size: -
V gene: TRBV27
D gene: TRBD2
J gene: TRBJ2-3
CDR3 protein: CASSSTSGRDGDTQYF
CDR3 DNA: TGTGCCAGCAGTTCCACCAGCGGGAGGGATGGAGATACGCAGTATTTT

clone size: many
V gene: TRBV28
D gene: TRBD1
J gene: TRBJ2-1
CDR3 protein: CASSEPGQKPNEQFF
CDR3 DNA: TGTGCCAGCAGTGAACCGGGACAGAAACCCAATGAGCAGTTCTTC

clone size: -
V gene: TRBV10-1
D gene: TRBD1
J gene: TRBJ2-7
CDR3 protein: CASSEFSDRAHEQYF
CDR3 DNA: TGCGCCAGCAGTGAGTTTTCCGACAGGGCCCACGAGCAGTACTTC

clone size: few
V gene: TRBV9
D gene: -
J gene: TRBJ2-3
CDR3 protein: CASSVDSDTQYF
CDR3 DNA: TGTGCCAGCAGCGTAGACTCAGATACGCAGTATTTT

clone size: -
V gene: TRBV6-1
D gene: TRBD2
J gene: TRBJ2-1
CDR3 protein: CASSDSGLGIRSEQFF
CDR3 DNA: TGTGCCAGCAGTGATTCGGGACTAGGCATAAGGAGCGAGCAGTTCTTC

clone size: -
V gene: TRBV30
D gene: -
J gene: TRBJ2-7
CDR3 protein: CAWARGLSYEQYF
CDR3 DNA: TGTGCCTGGGCCAGAGGGTTGTCCTACGAGCAGTACTTC

clone size: -
V gene: TRBV9
D gene: TRBD1
J gene: TRBJ1-1
CDR3 protein: CASSAHPQGQTEAFF
CDR3 DNA: TGTGCCAGCAGCGCCCACCCACAGGGGCAGACTGAAGCTTTCTTT

clone size: -
V gene: TRBV6-8
D gene: -
J gene: TRBJ1-3
CDR3 protein: CARSPPHRVSGNTIYF
CDR3 DNA: TGTGCCAGGAGCCCGCCCCACAGGGTCTCTGGAAACACCATATATTTT

clone size: -
V gene: TRBV13
D gene: TRBD1
J gene: TRBJ2-7
CDR3 protein: CASSSNPDRAYEQYF
CDR3 DNA: TGTGCCAGCAGTTCTAATCCCGACAGGGCCTACGAGCAGTACTTC

clone size: -
V gene: TRBV7-9
D gene: -
J gene: TRBJ1-5
CDR3 protein: CASSPLRGREGNQPQHF
CDR3 DNA: TGTGCCAGCAGCCCCCTACGGGGGAGGGAGGGCAATCAGCCCCAGCATTTT

clone size: -
V gene: TRBV5-1
D gene: TRBD1
J gene: TRBJ1-2
CDR3 protein: CASSLYGQGNYGYTF
CDR3 DNA: TGTGCCAGCAGCTTGTACGGACAGGGCAACTATGGCTACACCTTC

clone size: many
V gene: TRBV11-2
D gene: -
J gene: TRBJ2-5
CDR3 protein: CASSLGRARAVRETQYF
CDR3 DNA: TGTGCCAGCAGCTTAGGCCGGGCCAGGGCGGTAAGGGAGACCCAGTACTTC

clone size: -
V gene: TRBV4-3
D gene: TRBD1
J gene: TRBJ1-6
CDR3 protein: CASSQEGQGSSPLHF
CDR3 DNA: TGCGCCAGCAGCCAAGAAGGACAGGGAAGTTCACCCCTCCACTTT

clone size: few
V gene: TRBV7-2
D gene: -
J gene: TRBJ2-7
CDR3 protein: CASSPRKSYEQYF
CDR3 DNA: TGTGCCAGCAGCCCCAGGAAGTCCTACGAGCAGTACTTC

clone size: -
V gene: TRBV30
D gene: TRBD1
J gene: TRBJ1-5
CDR3 protein: CAWSKPGGNQPQHF
CDR3 DNA: TGTGCCTGGAGTAAGCCAGGGGGAAATCAGCCCCAGCATTTT

clone size: -
V gene: TRBV27
D gene: TRBD1
J gene: TRBJ2-3
CDR3 protein: CASSLSGTGGWSTQYF
CDR3 DNA: TGTGCCAGCAGTTTATCCGGGACAGGGGGCTGGTCTACGCAGTATTTT

clone size: -
V gene: TRBV7-2
D gene: TRBD2
J gene: TRBJ2-3
CDR3 protein: CASSSGTSGGAAFTDTQYF
CDR3 DNA: TGTGCCAGCAGCTCCGGGACTAGCGGGGGCGCCGCCTTCACAGATACGCAGTATTTT

clone size: -
V gene: TRBV28
D gene: TRBD1
J gene: TRBJ1-2
CDR3 protein: CASSQPGQGAFGYTF
CDR3 DNA: TGTGCCAGCAGTCAGCCGGGACAGGGGGCGTTTGGCTACACCTTC

clone size: -
V gene: TRBV6-5
D gene: -
J gene: TRBJ1-6
CDR3 protein: CASRLGSRRNSPLHF
CDR3 DNA: TGTGCCAGCAGACTCGGGAGCAGGAGGAATTCACCCCTCCACTTT

clone size: -
V gene: TRBV6-6
D gene: -
J gene: TRBJ2-3
CDR3 protein: CASSLTISTDTQYF
CDR3 DNA: TGTGCCAGCAGTTTGACAATTAGCACAGATACGCAGTATTTT

clone size: -
V gene: TRBV19
D gene: -
J gene: TRBJ1-2
CDR3 protein: CASSREAASYGYTF
CDR3 DNA: TGTGCCAGTAGTCGGGAAGCCGCATCCTATGGCTACACCTTC

clone size: once
V gene: TRBV5-8
D gene: -
J gene: TRBJ1-1
CDR3 protein: CASSLGRDTEAFF
CDR3 DNA: TGTGCCAGCAGCTTAGGGAGGGACACTGAAGCTTTCTTT

clone size: -
V gene: TRBV6-6
D gene: TRBD1
J gene: TRBJ1-6
CDR3 protein: CASSSRTGSFSPLHF
CDR3 DNA: TGTGCCAGCAGCTCGAGGACAGGGAGCTTTTCACCCCTCCACTTT

clone size: -
V gene: TRBV6-5
D gene: TRBD1
J gene: TRBJ2-3
CDR3 protein: CATAGQADTQYF
CDR3 DNA: TGTGCCACCGCGGGACAGGCAGATACGCAGTATTTT

clone size: once
V gene: TRBV30
D gene: TRBD1
J gene: TRBJ1-4
CDR3 protein: CAWSVGQGHEKLFF
CDR3 DNA: TGTGCCTGGAGTGTAGGACAGGGACATGAAAAACTGTTTTTT

clone size: -
V gene: TRBV20-1
D gene: -
J gene: TRBJ1-1
CDR3 protein: CSASSQEAFF
CDR3 DNA: TGCAGTGCTAGTTCGCAGGAAGCTTTCTTT

clone size: once
V gene: TRBV2
D gene: -
J gene: TRBJ1-3
CDR3 protein: CASNEGLNSGNTIYF
CDR3 DNA: TGTGCCAGCAACGAGGGACTCAACTCTGGAAACACCATATATTTT

clone size: -
V gene: TRBV18
D gene: TRBD2
J gene: TRBJ2-3
CDR3 protein: CASSRGTSGRDTQYF
CDR3 DNA: TGTGCCAGCTCACGTGGGACTAGCGGGAGAGATACGCAGTATTTT

clone size: once
V gene: TRBV11-2
D gene: TRBD2
J gene: TRBJ2-3
CDR3 protein: CASSRTSGADTQYF
CDR3 DNA: TGTGCCAGCAGCCGGACTAGCGGTGCAGATACGCAGTATTTT

clone size: -
V gene: TRBV6-5
D gene: -
J gene: TRBJ2-3
CDR3 protein: CASSSQAGSTDTQYF
CDR3 DNA: TGTGCCAGCAGCTCCCAGGCAGGCAGCACAGATACGCAGTATTTT

clone size: -
V gene: TRBV7-6
D gene: TRBD2
J gene: TRBJ2-7
CDR3 protein: CASSLASPGTIYYEQYF
CDR3 DNA: TGTGCCAGCAGCTTAGCTAGCCCGGGGACTATATACTACGAGCAGTACTTC

clone size: once
V gene: TRBV7-9
D gene: -
J gene: TRBJ2-2
CDR3 protein: CASSWGQNTGELFF
CDR3 DNA: TGTGCCAGCAGCTGGGGACAGAACACCGGGGAGCTGTTTTTT